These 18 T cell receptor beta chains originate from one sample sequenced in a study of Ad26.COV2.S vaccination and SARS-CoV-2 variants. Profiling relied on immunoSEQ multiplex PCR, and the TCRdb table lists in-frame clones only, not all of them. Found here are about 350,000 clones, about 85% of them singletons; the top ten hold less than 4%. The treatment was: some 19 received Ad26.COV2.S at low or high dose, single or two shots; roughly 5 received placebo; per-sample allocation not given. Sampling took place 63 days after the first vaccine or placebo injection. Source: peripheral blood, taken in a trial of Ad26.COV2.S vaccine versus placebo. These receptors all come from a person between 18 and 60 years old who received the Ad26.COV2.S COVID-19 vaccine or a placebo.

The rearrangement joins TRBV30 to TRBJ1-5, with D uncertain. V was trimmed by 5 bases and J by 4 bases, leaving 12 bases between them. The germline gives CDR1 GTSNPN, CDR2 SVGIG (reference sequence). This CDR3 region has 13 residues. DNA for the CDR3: TGTGCCTGGGGGTCGCGGGAAAATCAGCCCCAGCATTTT. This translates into CAWGSRENQPQHF.

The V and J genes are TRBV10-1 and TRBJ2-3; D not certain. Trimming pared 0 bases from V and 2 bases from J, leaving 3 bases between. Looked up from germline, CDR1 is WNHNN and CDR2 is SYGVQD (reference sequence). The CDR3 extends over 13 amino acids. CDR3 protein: CASSESNTDTQYF. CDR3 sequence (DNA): TGCGCCAGCAGTGAGTCGAACACAGATACGCAGTATTTT.

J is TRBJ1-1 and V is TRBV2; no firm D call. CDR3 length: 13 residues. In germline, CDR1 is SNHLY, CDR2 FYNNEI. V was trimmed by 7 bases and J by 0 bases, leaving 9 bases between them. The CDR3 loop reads CASIQEVNTEAFF. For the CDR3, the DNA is TGTGCCAGCATTCAGGAAGTGAACACTGAAGCTTTCTTT.

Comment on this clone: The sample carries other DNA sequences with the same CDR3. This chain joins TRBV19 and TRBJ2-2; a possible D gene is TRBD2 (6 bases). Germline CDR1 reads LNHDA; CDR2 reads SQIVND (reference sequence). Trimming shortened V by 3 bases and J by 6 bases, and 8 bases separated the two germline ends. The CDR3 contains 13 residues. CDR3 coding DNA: TGTGCCAGTAGTATTGGGGGGTCCGGGGAGCTGTTTTTT. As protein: CASSIGGSGELFF.

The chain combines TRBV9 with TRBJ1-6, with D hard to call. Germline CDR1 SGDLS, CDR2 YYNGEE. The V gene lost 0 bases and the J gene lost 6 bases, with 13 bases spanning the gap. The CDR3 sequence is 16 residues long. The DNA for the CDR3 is TGTGCCAGCAGCGTAGAGGGTCGGGGTCCTAATTCACCCCTCCACTTT. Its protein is CASSVEGRGPNSPLHF.

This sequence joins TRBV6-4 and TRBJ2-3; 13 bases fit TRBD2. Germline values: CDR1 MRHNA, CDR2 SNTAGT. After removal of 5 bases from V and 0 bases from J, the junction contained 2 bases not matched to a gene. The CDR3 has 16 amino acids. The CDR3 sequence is CASSRLAGGSTDTQYF. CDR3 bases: TGTGCCAGCAGTCGACTAGCGGGGGGCAGCACAGATACGCAGTATTTT.

The CDR3 region is CASSDSTVPLATEAFF. The CDR3 coding sequence is TGTGCCAGCAGTGACTCGACAGTCCCGTTAGCCACTGAAGCTTTCTTT. This chain uses TRBV6-4 with TRBJ1-1, with D tentatively TRBD1 (5 bases). CDR3 length: 16 residues. V lost 0 bases, J lost 4 bases, and 15 bases lay in between. CDR1 is MRHNA, CDR2 SNTAGT, per germline.

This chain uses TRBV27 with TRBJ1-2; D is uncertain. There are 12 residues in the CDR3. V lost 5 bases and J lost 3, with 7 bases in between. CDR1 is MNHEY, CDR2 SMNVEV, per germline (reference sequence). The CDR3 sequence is CASSGGHYGYTF. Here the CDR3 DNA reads TGTGCCAGCAGTGGTGGCCACTATGGCTACACCTTC.

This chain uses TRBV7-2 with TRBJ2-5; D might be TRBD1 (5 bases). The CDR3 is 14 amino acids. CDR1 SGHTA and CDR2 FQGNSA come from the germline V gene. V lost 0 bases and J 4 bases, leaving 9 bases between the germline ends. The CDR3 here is CASSLARALETQYF. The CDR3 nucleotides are TGTGCCAGCAGCTTAGCCAGGGCGCTAGAGACCCAGTACTTC.

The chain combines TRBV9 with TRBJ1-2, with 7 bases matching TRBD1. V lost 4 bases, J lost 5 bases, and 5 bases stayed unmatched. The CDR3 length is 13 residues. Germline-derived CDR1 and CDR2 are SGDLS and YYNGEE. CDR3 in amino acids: CASSSTGRYGYTF. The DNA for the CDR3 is TGTGCCAGCAGCTCGACAGGGCGGTATGGCTACACCTTC.

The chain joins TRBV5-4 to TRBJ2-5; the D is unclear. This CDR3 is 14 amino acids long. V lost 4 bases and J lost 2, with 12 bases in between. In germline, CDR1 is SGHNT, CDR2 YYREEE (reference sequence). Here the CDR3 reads CASSDRIIQETQYF. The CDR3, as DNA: TGTGCCAGCAGCGATCGAATAATACAAGAGACCCAGTACTTC.

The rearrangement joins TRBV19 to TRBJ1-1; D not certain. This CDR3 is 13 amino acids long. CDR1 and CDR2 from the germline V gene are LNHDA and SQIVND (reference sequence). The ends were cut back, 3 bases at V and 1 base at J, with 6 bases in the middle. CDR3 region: CASSIQKNTEAFF. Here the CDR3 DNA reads TGTGCCAGTAGTATTCAGAAGAACACTGAAGCTTTCTTT.

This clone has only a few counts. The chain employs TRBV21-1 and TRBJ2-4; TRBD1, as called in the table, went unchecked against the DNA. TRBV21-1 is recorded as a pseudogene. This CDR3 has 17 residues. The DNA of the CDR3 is TGTGCCAGCAGCAAATCCAAACCACACCTAGCCAAAAACATTCAGTACTTC. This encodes CASSKSKPHLAKNIQYF.

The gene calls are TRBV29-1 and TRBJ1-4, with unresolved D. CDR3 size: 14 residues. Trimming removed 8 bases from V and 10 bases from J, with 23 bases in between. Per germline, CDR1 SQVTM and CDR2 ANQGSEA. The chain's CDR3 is CSILVRDEFGKLFF. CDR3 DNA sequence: TGCAGCATCCTAGTCCGGGATGAGTTCGGAAAACTGTTTTTT.

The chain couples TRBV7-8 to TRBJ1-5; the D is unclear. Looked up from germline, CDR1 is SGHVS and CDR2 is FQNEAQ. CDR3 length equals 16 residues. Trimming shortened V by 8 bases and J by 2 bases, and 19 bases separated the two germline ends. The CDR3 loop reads CASGLREAWGNQPQHF. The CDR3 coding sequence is TGTGCCAGCGGACTCCGGGAAGCCTGGGGCAATCAGCCCCAGCATTTT.

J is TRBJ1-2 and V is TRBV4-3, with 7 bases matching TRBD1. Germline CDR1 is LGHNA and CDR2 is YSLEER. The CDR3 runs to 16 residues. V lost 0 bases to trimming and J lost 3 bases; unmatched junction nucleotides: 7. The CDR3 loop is CASSQDKEGAHYGYTF. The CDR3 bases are TGCGCCAGCAGCCAAGATAAAGAGGGGGCCCACTATGGCTACACCTTC.

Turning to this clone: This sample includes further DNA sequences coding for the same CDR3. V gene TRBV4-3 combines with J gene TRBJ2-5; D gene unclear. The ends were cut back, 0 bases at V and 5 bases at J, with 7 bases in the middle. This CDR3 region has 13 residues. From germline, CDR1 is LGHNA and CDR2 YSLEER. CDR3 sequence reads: CASSQDPEETQYF. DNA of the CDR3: TGCGCCAGCAGCCAAGATCCAGAGGAGACCCAGTACTTC.

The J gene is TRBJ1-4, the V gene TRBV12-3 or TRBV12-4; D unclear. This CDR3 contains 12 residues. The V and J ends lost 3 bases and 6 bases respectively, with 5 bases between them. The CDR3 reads CASSFIDEKLFF. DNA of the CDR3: TGTGCCAGCAGTTTTATCGATGAAAAACTGTTTTTT.